The entry that follows covers one T cell receptor (delta chain) sequence. TCRdb assigns this DNA the protein of a much larger clone, which departs from its translation at residue 8; this likely reflects a read error, and the protein shown comes from translating the DNA. This specimen comes from a study of gamma-delta chains in newborns, infants, children. Study overall: Microbial exposure reportedly drives polyclonal innate γδ T cell expansion after birth.

TCRdb reran clone calling via CATT on the reads. In the table there are approximately 5,900 delta-chain clones, about 2.5% of which are singletons. Sequenced material: blood. This receptor was identified in a child who was a newborn, infant or young child, either healthy, febrile or measles-vaccinated (not recorded which).

CDR3: CACDTVWWSSWDTRQMFF. CDR3 sequence (DNA): TGTGCCTGTGACACCGTGTGGTGGAGCTCCTGGGACACCCGACAGATGTTTTTC. The rearrangement links TRDV2 to TRDJ3; D is undetermined. Trimming took off 0 bases at V and 0 bases at J, with 11 bases between the two ends. Germline CDR1 and CDR2: GEAIGNYY and EKD. This CDR3 is built from 18 residues.